This entry features one T cell receptor beta chain sequence. Which antigen it targets is not known. Qualities for individual bases were not recorded, and no much larger clone is one base off. CDR1 and CDR2 were assigned from the germline V gene as SQVTM and ANQGSEA. Cut back by 6 bases and 4 bases, the V and J ends lie 16 bases apart. From its cysteine to its phenylalanine, the CDR3 spans 13 amino acids. The kept DNA is CDR3 alone, 39 bases in frame from the first base. Peripheral blood CD8+ and CD4+ T cells from healthy donors, Susac syndrome patients and multiple sclerosis patients were profiled by high-throughput TCR beta sequencing. The healthy donors served as controls matched for age and sex. Bulk CD8+ and CD4+ T cells were purified by magnetic negative isolation, whereas CD8+ TEMRA cells were enriched by FACS. Blood was drawn into EDTA tubes, processed within 24 hours, and PBMCs were isolated by density gradient centrifugation. PBMCs intended for TCR sequencing were cryopreserved in liquid nitrogen and thawed later in a water bath at 37 degrees C. Purity of sorted or isolated CD4+, CD8+ and CD8+ TEMRA cells was at least 90%.

The data derive from a study of CD8 T cells in Susac syndrome (dated by TCRdb to between 2017 and 2020). Study-level background: The study used repertoire sequencing to test whether antigen drove CD8+ T cell activation and differentiation in Susac syndrome. Study-level results and caveats: The study acknowledged that relatively few individuals were included in the TCR sequencing and HLA analysis.

RNA was extracted with the RNeasy kit and 0.5 to 1 ug was reverse transcribed using random hexamers. The immunoSEQ multiplex PCR assay, covering 54 Vbeta and 13 Jbeta segments, was used to amplify TCR beta CDR3 regions. To correct PCR amplification bias, a synthetic template baseline was used for both primer optimization and computational correction. Processing in the source paper ran as follows. Reads were annotated to V, D and J genes according to IMGT and were analyzed with immunoSEQ Analyzer, with only productive sequences retained. To calculate clonality, Shannon entropy was normalized by log2 of the number of productive unique sequences and then subtracted from one. For each patient and control, public and private clones were evaluated among the 100 most prevalent clones. A clone was defined as Susac-specific if it was absent from the healthy and MS cohorts, from around 960 published viral clones and from other ImmuneACCESS disease sequences. In TCRdb, the public reads were trimmed at Q25 with fastp and aligned with MiXCR, with productive beta chains retained. One record per CDR3 amino acid sequence lists the most common genes and DNA. The V and J calls here are based on TCRdb, not the publication. For this sample the table gives 150,000 or so distinct CDR3 sequences, of which around 94% were detected only once. The ten largest clones add up to about 0.13% of the sample.

The chain links TRBV29-1 with TRBJ2-7; the D match is possibly TRBD1 or TRBD2, with 6 bases aligned in each. The TCR sequence derives from a human donor in good health. Sequenced input: CD4+ T cells from PBMCs. CDR3 sequence: CSVLPGGGYEQYF. The nucleotide sequence is TGCAGCGTCCTCCCTGGAGGGGGATACGAGCAGTACTTC.